A selection of T cell receptor beta chains follows, all from one sample in a study of T-cell memory formation after mild COVID-19. A single record per CDR3 protein comes from TCRdb applying MiXCR to the 5' RACE reads. The table shows around 400,000 distinct CDR3 sequences, with more than 20% occurring only once. Material for sequencing was PBMCs or a T cell subset sorted from them (not recorded which). Receptors originate from an adult woman who had mild COVID-19 (a few samples of this study predate the infection). Cell type and time point are not known. The CDR3 runs from the conserved cysteine through the conserved F or W. The D gene is left open where the match is weak. A row's size may be missing; if present it is once, few, many or a size class.

clone size: .; J gene: TRBJ2-3; V gene: TRBV7-8; D gene: .; CDR3 protein: CASSLEGAGSDTQYF; CDR3 DNA: TGTGCCAGCAGCTTGGAGGGGGCGGGGTCAGATACGCAGTATTTT
clone size: .; J gene: TRBJ2-5; V gene: TRBV24-1; D gene: .; CDR3 protein: CATSGSAETQYF; CDR3 DNA: TGTGCCACCAGTGGTTCGGCGGAGACCCAGTACTTC
clone size: many; J gene: TRBJ2-1; V gene: TRBV29-1; D gene: .; CDR3 protein: CSVYPGGDNEQFF; CDR3 DNA: TGCAGCGTTTACCCAGGGGGGGACAATGAGCAGTTCTTC
clone size: few; J gene: TRBJ1-2; V gene: TRBV6-5; D gene: TRBD1; CDR3 protein: CASSQGQGSAGYTF; CDR3 DNA: TGTGCCAGCAGTCAAGGACAGGGATCGGCTGGCTACACCTTC
clone size: .; J gene: TRBJ2-1; V gene: TRBV10-3; D gene: .; CDR3 protein: CAISESEGGSYNEQFF; CDR3 DNA: TGTGCCATCAGTGAGTCCGAGGGAGGCTCCTACAATGAGCAGTTCTTC
clone size: .; J gene: TRBJ2-1; V gene: TRBV3-1; D gene: TRBD2; CDR3 protein: CASSPGLGSGNEQFF; CDR3 DNA: TGTGCCAGCAGCCCGGGACTAGGGTCGGGTAATGAGCAGTTCTTC
clone size: .; J gene: TRBJ1-2; V gene: TRBV29-1; D gene: TRBD1; CDR3 protein: CSVLPGQGSSGYTF; CDR3 DNA: TGCAGCGTCCTACCGGGACAGGGATCAAGTGGCTACACCTTC
clone size: .; J gene: TRBJ2-1; V gene: TRBV12-3/TRBV12-4; D gene: TRBD2; CDR3 protein: CATLRREGAYNEQFF; CDR3 DNA: TGTGCCACCCTCCGGCGGGAGGGGGCCTACAATGAGCAGTTCTTC
clone size: .; J gene: TRBJ1-5; V gene: TRBV3-1; D gene: TRBD1; CDR3 protein: CASSQAQGVTPQHF; CDR3 DNA: TGTGCCAGCAGCCAAGCACAGGGGGTAACGCCCCAGCATTTT
clone size: .; J gene: TRBJ2-2; V gene: TRBV9; D gene: .; CDR3 protein: CASSVSRDGGSAGELFF; CDR3 DNA: TGTGCCAGCAGCGTTTCCCGGGACGGCGGAAGCGCCGGGGAGCTGTTTTTT
clone size: .; J gene: TRBJ2-1; V gene: TRBV2; D gene: .; CDR3 protein: CASSELAVKNEQFF; CDR3 DNA: TGTGCCAGCAGTGAATTGGCGGTTAAAAATGAGCAGTTCTTC
clone size: few; J gene: TRBJ2-1; V gene: TRBV7-3; D gene: TRBD2; CDR3 protein: CASSLGLGLAGGSSYNEQFF; CDR3 DNA: TGTGCCAGCAGCCTGGGGCTAGGACTAGCGGGGGGAAGCTCCTACAATGAGCAGTTCTTC
clone size: many; J gene: TRBJ2-3; V gene: TRBV5-1; D gene: .; CDR3 protein: CASSFSSLGTDTQYF; CDR3 DNA: TGCGCCAGCAGCTTCTCTAGCCTGGGCACAGATACGCAGTATTTT
clone size: .; J gene: TRBJ2-1; V gene: TRBV5-5; D gene: .; CDR3 protein: CASSLAERGNEQFF; CDR3 DNA: TGTGCCAGCAGCTTGGCGGAGAGGGGCAATGAGCAGTTCTTC
clone size: .; J gene: TRBJ2-7; V gene: TRBV6-6; D gene: .; CDR3 protein: CASSYSHKSYEQYF; CDR3 DNA: TGTGCCAGCAGTTACTCGCACAAGTCCTACGAGCAGTACTTC
clone size: .; J gene: TRBJ1-4; V gene: TRBV20-1; D gene: .; CDR3 protein: CSARDGRRSNEKLFF; CDR3 DNA: TGCAGTGCTAGAGATGGCCGGCGGAGCAATGAAAAACTGTTTTTT
clone size: few; J gene: TRBJ2-7; V gene: TRBV6-5; D gene: .; CDR3 protein: CASSYSRGRSYEQYF; CDR3 DNA: TGTGCCAGCAGTTACTCGAGGGGCCGCTCCTACGAGCAGTACTTC
clone size: once; J gene: TRBJ2-7; V gene: TRBV15; D gene: TRBD2; CDR3 protein: CATSRGAAGGPYEQYF; CDR3 DNA: TGTGCCACCAGCAGAGGGGCAGCGGGGGGGCCCTACGAGCAGTACTTC
clone size: .; J gene: TRBJ2-7; V gene: TRBV10-3; D gene: .; CDR3 protein: CAISLQPYEQYF; CDR3 DNA: TGTGCCATCAGCCTCCAGCCATACGAGCAGTACTTC
clone size: few; J gene: TRBJ2-7; V gene: TRBV18; D gene: TRBD1; CDR3 protein: CASSLDRGWPYEQYF; CDR3 DNA: TGTGCCAGCTCACTAGACAGGGGGTGGCCCTACGAGCAGTACTTC
clone size: once; J gene: TRBJ2-3; V gene: TRBV7-2; D gene: .; CDR3 protein: CASSSPDTDTQYF; CDR3 DNA: TGTGCCAGCAGCTCACCCGACACAGATACGCAGTATTTT
clone size: .; J gene: TRBJ2-5; V gene: TRBV3-1; D gene: .; CDR3 protein: CASSLPGGFETQYF; CDR3 DNA: TGTGCCAGCAGCCTTCCGGGGGGCTTTGAGACCCAGTACTTC
clone size: few; J gene: TRBJ1-2; V gene: TRBV12-3/TRBV12-4; D gene: .; CDR3 protein: CASSPREGSMGGYTF; CDR3 DNA: TGTGCCAGCAGTCCCCGCGAAGGATCTATGGGCGGCTACACCTTC
clone size: .; J gene: TRBJ1-6; V gene: TRBV7-8; D gene: .; CDR3 protein: CASSHSLQGRGSPLHF; CDR3 DNA: TGTGCCAGCAGTCACAGCCTTCAAGGACGGGGTTCACCCCTCCACTTT
clone size: .; J gene: TRBJ2-7; V gene: TRBV7-8; D gene: .; CDR3 protein: CASSLQESYEQYF; CDR3 DNA: TGTGCCAGCAGCTTACAGGAGTCCTACGAGCAGTACTTC
clone size: few; J gene: TRBJ2-5; V gene: TRBV3-1; D gene: TRBD2; CDR3 protein: CASSQDPLAEESQYF; CDR3 DNA: TGTGCCAGCAGCCAAGATCCACTAGCGGAGGAGTCCCAGTACTTC
clone size: few; J gene: TRBJ2-1; V gene: TRBV7-2; D gene: .; CDR3 protein: CASSSRAGYKNEQFF; CDR3 DNA: TGTGCCAGCAGCTCTCGTGCGGGGTACAAGAATGAGCAGTTCTTC
clone size: .; J gene: TRBJ2-1; V gene: TRBV7-8; D gene: .; CDR3 protein: CASSPAGERVYNEQFF; CDR3 DNA: TGTGCCAGCAGCCCTGCTGGAGAGCGGGTCTACAATGAGCAGTTCTTC
clone size: .; J gene: TRBJ1-1; V gene: TRBV3-1; D gene: .; CDR3 protein: CARSQVFGEAEAFF; CDR3 DNA: TGTGCCAGAAGCCAAGTTTTTGGGGAAGCTGAAGCTTTCTTT
clone size: few; J gene: TRBJ1-2; V gene: TRBV28; D gene: .; CDR3 protein: CGTDSNYGYTF; CDR3 DNA: TGTGGGACGGATTCTAACTATGGCTACACCTTC
clone size: few; J gene: TRBJ1-2; V gene: TRBV20-1; D gene: TRBD1; CDR3 protein: CSATPGQGASGYTF; CDR3 DNA: TGCAGTGCTACCCCGGGACAGGGGGCGTCTGGCTACACCTTC
clone size: .; J gene: TRBJ2-7; V gene: TRBV21-1; D gene: .; CDR3 protein: CASSKQDRVLYEQYF; CDR3 DNA: TGTGCCAGCAGCAAACAGGACAGGGTATTGTACGAGCAGTACTTC
clone size: .; J gene: TRBJ2-2; V gene: TRBV4-3; D gene: .; CDR3 protein: CASSLEGQPANTGELFF; CDR3 DNA: TGCGCCAGCAGCCTGGAGGGGCAGCCCGCGAACACCGGGGAGCTGTTTTTT
clone size: few; J gene: TRBJ2-5; V gene: TRBV21-1; D gene: .; CDR3 protein: CASSNQERWYLKETQYF; CDR3 DNA: TGTGCCAGCAGCAACCAAGAAAGGTGGTACCTCAAAGAGACCCAGTACTTC
clone size: many; J gene: TRBJ2-5; V gene: TRBV7-9; D gene: TRBD1; CDR3 protein: CASIHRGPGETQYF; CDR3 DNA: TGTGCCAGCATACACAGGGGTCCGGGTGAGACCCAGTACTTC
clone size: few; J gene: TRBJ1-5; V gene: TRBV6-2/TRBV6-3; D gene: .; CDR3 protein: CASSPSGTPNQPQHF; CDR3 DNA: TGTGCCAGCAGTCCCTCCGGGACACCAAATCAGCCCCAGCATTTT
clone size: .; J gene: TRBJ2-7; V gene: TRBV5-1; D gene: .; CDR3 protein: CASSAQFYEQYF; CDR3 DNA: TGCGCCAGCAGCGCCCAATTCTACGAGCAGTACTTC
clone size: few; J gene: TRBJ2-7; V gene: TRBV6-6; D gene: TRBD1; CDR3 protein: CASRPNRGPNYEQYF; CDR3 DNA: TGTGCCAGCAGGCCGAACAGGGGACCGAACTACGAGCAGTACTTC
clone size: few; J gene: TRBJ2-1; V gene: TRBV28; D gene: TRBD2; CDR3 protein: CASNLGSGRAGFF; CDR3 DNA: TGTGCCAGCAACCTAGGTAGCGGGAGGGCCGGGTTCTTC
clone size: .; J gene: TRBJ1-4; V gene: TRBV20-1; D gene: TRBD1; CDR3 protein: CSARAPGTGVEKLFF; CDR3 DNA: TGCAGTGCTAGAGCGCCCGGGACAGGGGTCGAAAAACTGTTTTTT
clone size: many; J gene: TRBJ2-7; V gene: TRBV6-6; D gene: .; CDR3 protein: CASSAGLRNEQYF; CDR3 DNA: TGTGCCAGCAGTGCGGGACTCCGTAACGAGCAGTACTTC
clone size: .; J gene: TRBJ1-1; V gene: TRBV2; D gene: .; CDR3 protein: CASSDSEAFF; CDR3 DNA: TGTGCCAGCAGTGACTCCGAAGCTTTCTTT
clone size: .; J gene: TRBJ2-4; V gene: TRBV20-1; D gene: TRBD1; CDR3 protein: CSATTLSTGMAKNIQYF; CDR3 DNA: TGCAGTGCCACCACCCTATCGACAGGGATGGCCAAAAACATTCAGTACTTC
clone size: .; J gene: TRBJ1-6; V gene: TRBV28; D gene: .; CDR3 protein: CASSFSTPPLDNSPLHF; CDR3 DNA: TGTGCCAGCAGTTTTTCGACTCCGCCGCTTGATAATTCACCCCTCCACTTT
clone size: .; J gene: TRBJ1-5; V gene: TRBV20-1; D gene: .; CDR3 protein: CSALSPGGQGFKSNQPQHF; CDR3 DNA: TGCAGTGCCCTTTCCCCCGGAGGGCAGGGCTTCAAGAGCAATCAGCCCCAGCATTTT
clone size: .; J gene: TRBJ1-1; V gene: TRBV3-1; D gene: TRBD1; CDR3 protein: CASSQGGQGNTEAFF; CDR3 DNA: TGTGCCAGCAGCCAAGGGGGACAGGGGAACACTGAAGCTTTCTTT
clone size: .; J gene: TRBJ2-5; V gene: TRBV11-1; D gene: TRBD1; CDR3 protein: CASSLVARQGQETQYF; CDR3 DNA: TGTGCCAGCAGCTTAGTCGCCCGACAGGGGCAAGAGACCCAGTACTTC
clone size: .; J gene: TRBJ2-7; V gene: TRBV4-1; D gene: TRBD1; CDR3 protein: CASSPRQGTGRYEQYF; CDR3 DNA: TGCGCCAGCAGCCCTCGTCAGGGGACAGGGAGATACGAGCAGTACTTC